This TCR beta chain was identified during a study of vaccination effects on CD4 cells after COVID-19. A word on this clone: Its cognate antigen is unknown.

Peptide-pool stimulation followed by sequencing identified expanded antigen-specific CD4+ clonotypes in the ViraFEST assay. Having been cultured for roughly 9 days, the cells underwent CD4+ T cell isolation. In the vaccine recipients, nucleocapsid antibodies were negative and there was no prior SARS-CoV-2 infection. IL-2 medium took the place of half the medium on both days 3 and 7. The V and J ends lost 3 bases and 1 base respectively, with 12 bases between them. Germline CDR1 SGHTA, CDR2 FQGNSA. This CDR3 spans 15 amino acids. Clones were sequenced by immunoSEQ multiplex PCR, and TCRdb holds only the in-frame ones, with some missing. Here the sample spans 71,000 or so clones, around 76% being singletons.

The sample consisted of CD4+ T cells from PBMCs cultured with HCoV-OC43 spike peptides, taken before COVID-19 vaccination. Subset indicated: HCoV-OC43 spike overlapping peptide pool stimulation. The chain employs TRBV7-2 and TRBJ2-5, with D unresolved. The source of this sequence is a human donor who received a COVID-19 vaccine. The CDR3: CASSFGPNRQETQYF. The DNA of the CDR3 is TGTGCCAGCAGCTTCGGGCCTAACCGCCAAGAGACCCAGTACTTC.